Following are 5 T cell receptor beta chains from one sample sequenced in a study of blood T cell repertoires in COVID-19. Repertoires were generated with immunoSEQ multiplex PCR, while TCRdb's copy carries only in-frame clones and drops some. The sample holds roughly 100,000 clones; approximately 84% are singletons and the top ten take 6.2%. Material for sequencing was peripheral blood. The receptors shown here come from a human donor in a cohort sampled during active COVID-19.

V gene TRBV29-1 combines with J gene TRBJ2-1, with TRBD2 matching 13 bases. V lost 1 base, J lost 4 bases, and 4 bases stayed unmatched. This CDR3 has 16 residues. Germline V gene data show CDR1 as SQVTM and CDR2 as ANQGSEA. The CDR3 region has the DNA TGCAGCGTTGAAGGGGGACTAGCGGGGCCATACAATGAGCAGTTCTTC. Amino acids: CSVEGGLAGPYNEQFF.

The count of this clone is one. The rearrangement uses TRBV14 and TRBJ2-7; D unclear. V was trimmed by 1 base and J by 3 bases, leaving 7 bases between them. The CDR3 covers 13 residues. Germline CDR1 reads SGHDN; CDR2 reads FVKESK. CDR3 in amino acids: CASSQVQLYEQYF. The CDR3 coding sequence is TGTGCCAGCAGCCAAGTACAGCTCTACGAGCAGTACTTC.

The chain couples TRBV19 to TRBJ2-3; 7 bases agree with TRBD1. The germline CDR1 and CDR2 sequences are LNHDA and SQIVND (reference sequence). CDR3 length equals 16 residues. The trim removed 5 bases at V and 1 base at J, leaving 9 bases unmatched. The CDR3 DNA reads TGTGCCAGTAGTGTCGTCCCGGGACAGCGCACAGATACGCAGTATTTT. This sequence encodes CASSVVPGQRTDTQYF.

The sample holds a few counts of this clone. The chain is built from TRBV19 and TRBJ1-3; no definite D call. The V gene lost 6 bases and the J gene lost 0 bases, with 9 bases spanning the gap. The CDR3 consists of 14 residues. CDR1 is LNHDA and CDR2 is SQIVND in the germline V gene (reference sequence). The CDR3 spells CASSPENSGNTIYF. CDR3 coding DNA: TGTGCCAGTAGCCCAGAAAACTCTGGAAACACCATATATTTT.

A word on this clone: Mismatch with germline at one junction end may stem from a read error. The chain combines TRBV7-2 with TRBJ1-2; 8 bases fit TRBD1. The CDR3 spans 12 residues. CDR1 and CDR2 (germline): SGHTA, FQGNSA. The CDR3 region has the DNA TGTGCCAGCAGCTCAGGGGGCCGGGACAGATACTTC. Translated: CASSSGGRDRYF.